This T cell receptor beta chain is from a study (TCRdb year 2016). CDR1 MNHEY and CDR2 SMNVEV are derived from the germline V gene (reference sequence). Between the V and J ends, shortened by 1 base and 11 bases respectively, the junction contains 20 bases. Inclusive of the bounding cysteine and phenylalanine, the CDR3 is 16 residues long. This entry keeps only the CDR3 DNA: 48 bases, framed from base 1. Library construction relied on RT-PCR. This sample was sequenced with an Illumina MiSeq. The public reads were run again by TCRdb, first through fastp at Q25 and then through MiXCR, and only productive beta chains were kept. Here each entry gathers all rows of one CDR3 protein and keeps the most common genes and DNA. Counted in this sample were approximately 720,000 distinct CDR3 sequences; approximately 15% of them appeared once. The ten largest account for 3% to 4.5% of the sample. About this clonotype: Its antigen is unknown. Per-nucleotide qualities are absent, and no much larger clonotype sits a single base away.

The specimen was memory CD4+ T cells from blood. The sequence derives from a female donor in good health, serving as a healthy control. The V and J segments used are TRBV27 and TRBJ1-4, and the D gene may be TRBD1, 5 bases matching. The sequenced DNA is TGTGCCAGCAGTTTATGGACGGGGGGGGAATATGGGAAACTGTTTTTT. This gives the protein CASSLWTGGEYGKLFF.